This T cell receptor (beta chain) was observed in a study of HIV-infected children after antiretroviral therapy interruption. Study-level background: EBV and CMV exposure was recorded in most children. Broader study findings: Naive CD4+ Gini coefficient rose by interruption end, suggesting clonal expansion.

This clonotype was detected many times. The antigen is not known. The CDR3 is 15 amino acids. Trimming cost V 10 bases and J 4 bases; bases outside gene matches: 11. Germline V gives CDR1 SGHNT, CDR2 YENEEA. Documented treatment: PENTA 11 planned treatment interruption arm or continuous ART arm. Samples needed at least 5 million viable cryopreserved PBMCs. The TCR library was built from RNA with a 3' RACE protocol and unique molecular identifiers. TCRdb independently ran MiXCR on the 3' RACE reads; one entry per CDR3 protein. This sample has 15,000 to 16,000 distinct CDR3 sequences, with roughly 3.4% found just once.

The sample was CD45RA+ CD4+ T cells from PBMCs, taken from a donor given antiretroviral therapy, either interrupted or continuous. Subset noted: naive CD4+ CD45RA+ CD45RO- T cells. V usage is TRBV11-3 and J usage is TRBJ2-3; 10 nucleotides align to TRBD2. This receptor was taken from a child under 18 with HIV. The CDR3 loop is CATSRGLASPDTQYF. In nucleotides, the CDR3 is TGTGCCACCTCCCGGGGACTAGCGTCCCCAGATACGCAGTATTTT. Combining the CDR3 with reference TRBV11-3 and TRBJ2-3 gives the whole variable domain EAGVVQSPRYKIIEKKQPVAFWCNPISGHNTLYWYLQNLGQGPELLIRYENEEAVDDSQLPKDRFSAERLKGVDSTLKIQPAELGDSAVYLCATSRGLASPDTQYFGPGTRLTVL.